The clone carrying this T cell receptor beta chain was observed once. This entry belongs to a study of blood T cell repertoires in COVID-19. Here immunoSEQ multiplex PCR was the method, and the copy in TCRdb shows in-frame clones only, minus some. The table has approximately 240,000 clones, 80% to 85% seen once; the top ten hold about a sixth. Germline lookup yields CDR1 MDHEN and CDR2 SYDVKM. CDR3 length equals 15 residues. After removal of 1 base from V and 5 bases from J, the junction contained 6 bases not matched to a gene. The clonotype comes from an elderly woman with active or convalescent COVID-19. The rearrangement uses TRBV28 and TRBJ1-2; 8 bases match TRBD1. Specimen: peripheral blood. The CDR3 region is CASSLLDRGKYGYTF. The DNA for the CDR3 is TGTGCCAGCAGTTTATTAGACAGGGGAAAGTATGGCTACACCTTC.